This T cell receptor (beta chain) is from a study of control samples from healthy donors and cancer patients. V lost 7 bases, J lost 8 bases, and 18 bases lay in between. The CDR3 has 14 residues. Germline V gives CDR1 SGHRS, CDR2 YFSETQ. Using immunoSEQ multiplex PCR, the repertoire was profiled, and TCRdb retains in-frame clones only, with some absent. The data contain 200,000 or so clones, about 94% of them singletons. The receptor was derived from a man aged 50 to 60 in good health. The chain uses TRBV5-1 and TRBJ1-4, with D possibly being TRBD1 (6 bases). The sample was blood. The chain's CDR3 is CASGTGHGVEKLFF. In nucleotides, the CDR3 is TGCGCCAGCGGAACGGGACACGGGGTCGAAAAACTGTTTTTT. The full variable domain, completed using reference TRBV5-1 and TRBJ1-4, is KAGVTQTPRYLIKTRGQQVTLSCSPISGHRSVSWYQQTPGQGLQFLFEYFSETQRNKGNFPGRFSGRQFSNSRSEMNVSTLELGDSALYLCASGTGHGVEKLFFGSGTQLSVL.